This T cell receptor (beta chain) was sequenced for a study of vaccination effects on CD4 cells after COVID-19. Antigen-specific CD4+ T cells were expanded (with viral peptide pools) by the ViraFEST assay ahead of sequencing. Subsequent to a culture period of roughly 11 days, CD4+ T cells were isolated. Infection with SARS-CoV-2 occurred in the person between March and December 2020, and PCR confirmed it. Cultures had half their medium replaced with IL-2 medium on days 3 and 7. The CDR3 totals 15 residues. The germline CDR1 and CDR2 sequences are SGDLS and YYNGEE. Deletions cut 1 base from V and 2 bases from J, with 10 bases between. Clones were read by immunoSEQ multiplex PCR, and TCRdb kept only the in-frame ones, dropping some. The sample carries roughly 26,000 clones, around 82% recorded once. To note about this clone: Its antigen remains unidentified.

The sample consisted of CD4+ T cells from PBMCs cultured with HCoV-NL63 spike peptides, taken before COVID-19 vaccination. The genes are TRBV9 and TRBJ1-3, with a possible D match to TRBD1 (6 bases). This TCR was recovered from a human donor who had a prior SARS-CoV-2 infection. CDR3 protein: CASSVFTGTGNTIYF. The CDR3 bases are TGTGCCAGCAGCGTATTCACAGGGACTGGAAACACCATATATTTT.